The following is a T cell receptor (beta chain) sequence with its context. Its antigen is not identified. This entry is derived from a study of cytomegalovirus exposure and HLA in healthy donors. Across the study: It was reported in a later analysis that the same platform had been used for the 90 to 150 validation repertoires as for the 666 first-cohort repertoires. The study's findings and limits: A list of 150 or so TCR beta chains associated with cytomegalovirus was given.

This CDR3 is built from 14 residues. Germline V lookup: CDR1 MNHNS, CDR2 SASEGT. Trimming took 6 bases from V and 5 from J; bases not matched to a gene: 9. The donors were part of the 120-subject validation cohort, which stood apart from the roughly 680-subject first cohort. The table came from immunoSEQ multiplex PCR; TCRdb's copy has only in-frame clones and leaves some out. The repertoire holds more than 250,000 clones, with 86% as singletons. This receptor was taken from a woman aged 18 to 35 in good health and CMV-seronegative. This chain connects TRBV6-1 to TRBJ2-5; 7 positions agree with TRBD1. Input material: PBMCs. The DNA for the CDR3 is TGTGCCAGCAGATACACAGGGGCCGGGGAGACCCAGTACTTC. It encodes CASRYTGAGETQYF.